This TCR beta chain was identified in a study of shared clonotypes between healthy human individuals. Findings of the study overall: When compared with the clonotypes that were shared by all four sorted-subset donors, the non-shared clonotypes turned out to have lower generation probabilities. Four donors shared approximately 5% of their naive CD4 clonotypes. Rarefaction analysis demonstrated incomplete sorted-subset sequencing notwithstanding large depth.

Remarks on this clone: What it binds is unknown.

This table comes from immunoSEQ multiplex PCR, and its TCRdb copy is limited to in-frame clones, with some not included. The sample shows 500,000 or so clones, approximately 95% of them seen only once. Sequencing was performed on naive CD4+ T cells sorted from blood. Documented subset: CD45RA+ positively selected. The source is a woman aged 25 to 39 in good health.

The CDR3 protein is CASSRGQRNSPLHF. CDR3 nucleotide sequence: TGTGCCAGCAGCCGGGGACAGCGAAATTCACCCCTCCACTTT. The chain uses TRBV28 and TRBJ1-6; 7 bases fit TRBD1. Germline trimming cut 6 bases from V and 7 bases from J; bases unmatched to any gene: 6. The germline CDR1 and CDR2 sequences are MDHEN and SYDVKM. This CDR3 has 14 residues.